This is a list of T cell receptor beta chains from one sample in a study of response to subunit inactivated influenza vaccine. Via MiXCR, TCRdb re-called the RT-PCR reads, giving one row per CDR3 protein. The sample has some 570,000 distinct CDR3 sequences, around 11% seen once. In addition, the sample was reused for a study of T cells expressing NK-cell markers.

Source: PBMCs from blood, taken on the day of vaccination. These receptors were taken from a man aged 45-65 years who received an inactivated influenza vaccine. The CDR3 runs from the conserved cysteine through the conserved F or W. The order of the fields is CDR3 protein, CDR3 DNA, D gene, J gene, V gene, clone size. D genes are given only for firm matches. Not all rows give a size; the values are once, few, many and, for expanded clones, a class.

CASSPGLAADRQETQYF	TGCGCCAGCAGCCCGGGGCTTGCAGCTGACAGGCAAGAGACCCAGTACTTC	NA	TRBJ2-5	TRBV5-1	NA
CASSQGTSGVKNIQYF	TGTGCCAGCAGCCAAGGAACTAGCGGGGTGAAAAACATTCAGTACTTC	TRBD2	TRBJ2-4	TRBV3-1	NA
CASSYHSGGRTEAFF	TGTGCCAGCAGTTATCATTCAGGGGGCCGAACTGAAGCTTTCTTT	TRBD1	TRBJ1-1	TRBV6-5	NA
CASSTDSPDTQYF	TGTGCCAGCAGCACTGACAGTCCAGATACGCAGTATTTT	NA	TRBJ2-3	TRBV7-6	NA
CASSDRGLGGNQPQHF	TGTGCCAGCAGTGATAGGGGACTTGGGGGCAATCAGCCCCAGCATTTT	NA	TRBJ1-5	TRBV6-1	few
CASTKDRVWNEKLFF	TGTGCCAGCACCAAAGACAGGGTGTGGAATGAAAAACTGTTTTTT	TRBD1	TRBJ1-4	TRBV12-3/TRBV12-4	NA
CASSQRSQLYPQETQYF	TGTGCCAGCAGCCAACGTTCCCAGCTGTACCCCCAAGAGACCCAGTACTTC	NA	TRBJ2-5	TRBV3-1	few
CASSQRTGFRAFF	TGCGCCAGCAGCCAAAGGACAGGGTTTCGAGCTTTCTTT	TRBD1	TRBJ1-1	TRBV4-1	NA
CASSQDLGFRNQPQHF	TGCGCCAGCAGCCAAGATCTAGGTTTTCGCAATCAGCCCCAGCATTTT	NA	TRBJ1-5	TRBV4-1	many
CASRGQGADNEKLFF	TGTGCCAGCAGAGGACAGGGGGCTGATAATGAAAAACTGTTTTTT	TRBD1	TRBJ1-4	TRBV4-2	few
CASSEPSTGDEQYF	TGTGCCAGCAGCGAGCCCTCGACGGGCGACGAGCAGTACTTC	NA	TRBJ2-7	TRBV9	NA
CASSSTGGGKKTQYF	TGTGCCAGCAGTTCCACAGGGGGAGGGAAGAAGACCCAGTACTTC	NA	TRBJ2-5	TRBV12-3/TRBV12-4	many
CASSLPGGEQYF	TGTGCCAGCAGTCTTCCGGGGGGCGAGCAGTACTTC	TRBD2	TRBJ2-7	TRBV7-9	NA
CASSETTGTNYGYTF	TGTGCCAGCAGTGAAACGACAGGGACCAACTATGGCTACACCTTC	TRBD1	TRBJ1-2	TRBV12-3/TRBV12-4	few
CASISTSEYTDTQYF	TGTGCCAGCATTTCGACTAGCGAATACACAGATACGCAGTATTTT	TRBD2	TRBJ2-3	TRBV12-3/TRBV12-4	few
CASRDLSTDTQYF	TGCGCCAGTCGGGACCTAAGCACAGATACGCAGTATTTT	NA	TRBJ2-3	TRBV4-3	many
CASSLPLTTSGRSSYEQYF	TGTGCCAGCAGTTTACCCCTCACGACTAGCGGGAGGTCCTCCTACGAGCAGTACTTC	TRBD2	TRBJ2-7	TRBV28	many
CASSLVESSGVSNEQFF	TGTGCCAGCAGCTTAGTTGAGTCTAGCGGGGTGAGCAATGAGCAGTTCTTC	TRBD2	TRBJ2-1	TRBV7-2	NA
CASSLPGVLGAQYF	TGTGCCAGCAGCCTCCCTGGGGTTTTAGGGGCCCAGTACTTC	NA	TRBJ2-5	TRBV7-2	NA
CASSLDGRSDSPLHF	TGCGCCAGCAGCTTGGATGGCAGGAGTGATTCACCCCTCCACTTT	NA	TRBJ1-6	TRBV5-1	NA
CASSQDRGSGANVLTF	TGCGCCAGCAGCCAAGATCGTGGCTCTGGGGCCAACGTCCTGACTTTC	NA	TRBJ2-6	TRBV4-3	many
CASSILAGPSGANVLTF	TGTGCCAGCAGTATCTTGGCGGGACCGTCTGGGGCCAACGTCCTGACTTTC	NA	TRBJ2-6	TRBV27	NA
CSVKFGAGSGEQYF	TGCAGCGTTAAATTCGGGGCGGGATCGGGGGAGCAGTACTTC	NA	TRBJ2-7	TRBV29-1	NA
CSVEGPRAQYF	TGCAGCGTTGAAGGGCCCAGGGCCCAGTACTTC	NA	TRBJ2-7	TRBV29-1	many
CASSLRTDGLGIQYF	TGCGCCAGCAGCTTGCGGACAGATGGGCTGGGCATTCAGTACTTC	NA	TRBJ2-4	TRBV5-1	many
CSATRTARTDTQYF	TGCAGTGCTACCCGGACCGCTCGCACAGATACGCAGTATTTT	NA	TRBJ2-3	TRBV20-1	many
CASTLDRGNTEAFF	TGTGCCAGCACCCTGGACAGGGGGAACACTGAAGCTTTCTTT	TRBD1	TRBJ1-1	TRBV6-2/TRBV6-3	NA
CAIRRTDTQYF	TGTGCCATCAGACGGACAGATACGCAGTATTTT	NA	TRBJ2-3	TRBV10-3	few
CSASRFGGRSSYNSPLHF	TGCAGTGCTAGTCGGTTCGGGGGTCGGAGCTCCTATAATTCACCCCTCCACTTT	NA	TRBJ1-6	TRBV20-1	NA
CASRGRAGWGTDTQYF	TGTGCCAGCCGAGGAAGGGCAGGGTGGGGCACAGATACGCAGTATTTT	NA	TRBJ2-3	TRBV6-1	few
CASSLIRDQETQYF	TGTGCCAGCAGCTTAATCAGGGACCAAGAGACCCAGTACTTC	NA	TRBJ2-5	TRBV7-2	few
CASSEWGRDRDTGTQYF	TGTGCCAGCAGTGAATGGGGCCGGGACAGAGATACGGGGACCCAGTACTTC	TRBD1	TRBJ2-5	TRBV25-1	NA
CASSLLAGPYNEQFF	TGTGCCAGCAGTTTGCTAGCGGGGCCCTACAATGAGCAGTTCTTC	TRBD2	TRBJ2-1	TRBV12-3/TRBV12-4	many
CASSASGLGANVLTF	TGTGCCAGCAGCGCAAGTGGTCTGGGAGCCAACGTCCTGACTTTC	NA	TRBJ2-6	TRBV7-2	NA
CSAILQGPAYGYTF	TGCAGTGCCATCCTACAGGGACCTGCCTATGGCTACACCTTC	NA	TRBJ1-2	TRBV20-1	NA
CASSTGMASSRNEQFF	TGTGCCAGCAGTACCGGGATGGCCAGCTCACGCAATGAGCAGTTCTTC	NA	TRBJ2-1	TRBV7-9	NA
CASSLARGTGQALHF	TGTGCCAGCAGTTTAGCCCGGGGTACGGGTCAAGCCCTCCACTTT	NA	TRBJ1-6	TRBV12-3/TRBV12-4	NA
CASKLRAVDTQYF	TGTGCCAGCAAACTTCGTGCCGTAGATACGCAGTATTTT	NA	TRBJ2-3	TRBV28	NA
CASSSLTSGSSHEQFF	TGCGCCAGCAGCTCCCTGACTAGCGGGAGTTCCCATGAGCAGTTCTTC	TRBD2	TRBJ2-1	TRBV5-1	few
CASSLARRGTQYF	TGTGCCAGCAGTTTAGCGCGACGGGGGACCCAGTACTTC	NA	TRBJ2-5	TRBV12-3/TRBV12-4	NA
CASSLEGTAGELFF	TGTGCCAGCAGCTTGGAGGGAACGGCCGGGGAGCTGTTTTTT	NA	TRBJ2-2	TRBV7-2	few
CASSSAGTGVTYEQYF	TGTGCCAGCAGTTCTGCAGGGACAGGGGTTACCTACGAGCAGTACTTC	TRBD1	TRBJ2-7	TRBV27	NA
CASSLKDRGLYEQYF	TGTGCCAGCAGTTTAAAGGACAGGGGGCTCTACGAGCAGTACTTC	TRBD1	TRBJ2-7	TRBV27	few